This entry is about one T cell receptor beta chain. Its target is unknown. V lost 2 bases, J lost 8 bases, and 3 bases stayed unmatched. Germline loops: CDR1 MNHEY, CDR2 SMNVEV (reference sequence). The CDR3 totals 13 residues. Survey-depth immunoSEQ sequencing covered TCR beta CDR3 regions. Libraries were prepared by immunoSEQ multiplex PCR; TCRdb keeps only in-frame clonotypes and omits some of them. Here the sample spans around 3,800 clones, around two thirds being singletons. This sample stems from a study of CD8 T cell repertoires and HIV-1 epitope variants. Study details: A roughly 9-day culture received IL-2, IL-7 and IL-15 on days 3 and 7. The baseline condition was 1M T cells left uncultured.

The genes are TRBV27 and TRBJ2-1, with TRBD2 identical over 7 bases. This TCR derives from a male donor with HIV. The sample comprised cultured CD8+ T cells derived from PBMCs. The DNA of the CDR3 is TGTGCCAGCAGTTTAGGGAGGGGCGATGAGCAGTTCTTC. It translates to CASSLGRGDEQFF.